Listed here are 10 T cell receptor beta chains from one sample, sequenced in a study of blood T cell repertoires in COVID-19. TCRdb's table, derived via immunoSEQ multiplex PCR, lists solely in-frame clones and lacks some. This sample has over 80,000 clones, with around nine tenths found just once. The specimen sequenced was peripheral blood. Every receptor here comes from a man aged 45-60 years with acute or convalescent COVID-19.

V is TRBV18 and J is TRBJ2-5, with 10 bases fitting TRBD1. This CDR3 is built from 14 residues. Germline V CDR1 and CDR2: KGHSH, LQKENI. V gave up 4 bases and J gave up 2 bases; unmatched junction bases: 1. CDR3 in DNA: TGTGCCAGCTCACGGACAGGGGGGCAAGAGACCCAGTACTTC. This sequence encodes CASSRTGGQETQYF.

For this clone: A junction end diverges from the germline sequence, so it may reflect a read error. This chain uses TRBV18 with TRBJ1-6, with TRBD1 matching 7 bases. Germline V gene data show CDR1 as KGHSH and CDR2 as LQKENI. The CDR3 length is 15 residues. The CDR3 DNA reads TGTGCCAGCTCGCCACAGGGGTCCGATAATTCACCCCTCCACTTT. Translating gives CASSPQGSDNSPLHF.

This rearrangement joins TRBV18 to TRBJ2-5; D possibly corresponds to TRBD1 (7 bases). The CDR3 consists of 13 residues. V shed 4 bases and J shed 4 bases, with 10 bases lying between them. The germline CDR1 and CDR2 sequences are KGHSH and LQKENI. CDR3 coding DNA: TGTGCCAGCTCACTCCAGGGGGGAGAGACCCAGTACTTC. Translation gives CASSLQGGETQYF.

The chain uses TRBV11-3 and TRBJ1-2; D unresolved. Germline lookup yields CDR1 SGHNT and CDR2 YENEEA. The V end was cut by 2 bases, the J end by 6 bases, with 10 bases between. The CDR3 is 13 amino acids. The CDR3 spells CASSLRQANGYTF. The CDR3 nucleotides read TGTGCCAGCAGCTTAAGGCAGGCAAATGGCTACACCTTC.

In DNA form, the CDR3 reads TGTGCCAGCAGCCAAGATCTTACAGGGCAGGAGCAGTACTTC. It encodes CASSQDLTGQEQYF. The J gene is TRBJ2-7, the V gene TRBV3-1 (or the pseudogene TRBV3-2), with a tentative D call TRBD1 (6 bases). The germline V gene encodes CDR1 LGHDT and CDR2 YNNKEL (reference sequence). CDR3 length equals 14 residues. The V end was cut by 0 bases, the J end by 7 bases, with 13 bases between.

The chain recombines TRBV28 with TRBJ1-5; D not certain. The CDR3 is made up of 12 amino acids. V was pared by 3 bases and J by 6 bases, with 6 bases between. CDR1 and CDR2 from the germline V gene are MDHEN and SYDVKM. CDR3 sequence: CASSLAVQPQHF. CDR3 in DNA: TGTGCCAGCAGTTTGGCGGTTCAGCCCCAGCATTTT.

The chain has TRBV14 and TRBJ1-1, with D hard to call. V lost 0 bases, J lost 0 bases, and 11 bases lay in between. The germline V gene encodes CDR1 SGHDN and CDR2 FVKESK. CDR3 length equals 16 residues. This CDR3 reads CASSQDLPGLNTEAFF. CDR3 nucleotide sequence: TGTGCCAGCAGCCAAGATCTTCCGGGGTTGAACACTGAAGCTTTCTTT.

The CDR3 sequence is CSASQTGAPGQPQHF. Written as DNA, the CDR3 is TGCAGTGCTAGTCAGACAGGGGCCCCCGGTCAGCCCCAGCATTTT. The chain uses TRBV20-1 and TRBJ1-5; 8 bases map to TRBD1. Germline CDR1 DFQATT, CDR2 SNEGSKA (reference sequence). Trimming at V came to 3 bases and at J to 6 bases, leaving 10 bases not matched to a gene. This CDR3 region has 15 residues.

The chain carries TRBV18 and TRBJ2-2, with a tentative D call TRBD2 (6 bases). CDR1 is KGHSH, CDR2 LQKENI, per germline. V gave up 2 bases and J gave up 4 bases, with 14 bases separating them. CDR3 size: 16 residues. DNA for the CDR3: TGTGCCAGCTCACCAAGTCGGGGGTCGGGCACCGGGGAGCTGTTTTTT. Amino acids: CASSPSRGSGTGELFF.

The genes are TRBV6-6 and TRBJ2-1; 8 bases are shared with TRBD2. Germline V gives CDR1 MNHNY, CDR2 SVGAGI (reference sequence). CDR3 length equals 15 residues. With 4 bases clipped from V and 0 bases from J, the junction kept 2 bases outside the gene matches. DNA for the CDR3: TGTGCCAGCAGTTCGCGGGAGGTCTCCTACAATGAGCAGTTCTTC. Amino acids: CASSSREVSYNEQFF.